These T cell receptor beta chains were read from a single sample in a study of blood T cells in healthy people across ages. TCRdb re-called the 5' RACE reads through MiXCR, storing one row per CDR3 protein. The table shows roughly 800,000 distinct CDR3 sequences, with 58% occurring only once. The sequenced sample was blood. Every receptor here comes from a man between 25 and 39 years old in good health. Both conserved end residues are part of each CDR3. A D gene is named only where the DNA matches it firmly. Where a row states a size, it is once, few, many or the class of an expanded clone; other rows omit it.

v_call: TRBV11-2
clone_size: NA
d_call: NA
j_call: TRBJ2-7
cdr3_aa: CASNDPWRTRSSYEQYF
cdr3_nt: TGTGCCAGCAACGACCCATGGCGGACCAGGTCTTCCTACGAGCAGTACTTC

v_call: TRBV10-2
clone_size: few
d_call: NA
j_call: TRBJ2-7
cdr3_aa: CASSSLASSYEQYF
cdr3_nt: TGCGCCAGCAGTTCGCTGGCGAGCTCCTACGAGCAGTACTTC

v_call: TRBV7-9
clone_size: NA
d_call: TRBD1
j_call: TRBJ2-5
cdr3_aa: CASSLGTGTETQYF
cdr3_nt: TGTGCCAGCAGCTTAGGGACAGGGACCGAGACCCAGTACTTC

v_call: TRBV20-1
clone_size: NA
d_call: TRBD2
j_call: TRBJ2-1
cdr3_aa: CSASSGSDKFF
cdr3_nt: TGCAGTGCTAGCAGCGGGAGTGATAAGTTCTTC

v_call: TRBV20-1
clone_size: NA
d_call: TRBD2
j_call: TRBJ2-5
cdr3_aa: CSALGLDSGVEQYF
cdr3_nt: TGCAGTGCTCTCGGACTAGATTCGGGCGTTGAGCAGTACTTC

v_call: TRBV15
clone_size: NA
d_call: NA
j_call: TRBJ1-1
cdr3_aa: CATSGQSAGGEEAFF
cdr3_nt: TGTGCCACCAGCGGACAAAGCGCGGGCGGGGAGGAAGCTTTCTTT

v_call: TRBV4-2
clone_size: NA
d_call: NA
j_call: TRBJ2-3
cdr3_aa: CASSQETRWGYRTDTQYF
cdr3_nt: TGTGCCAGCAGCCAAGAAACGCGATGGGGGTACCGCACAGATACGCAGTATTTT

v_call: TRBV12-3/TRBV12-4
clone_size: NA
d_call: NA
j_call: TRBJ2-7
cdr3_aa: CASSSRTGWYEQYF
cdr3_nt: TGTGCCAGCAGTTCGAGGACGGGGTGGTACGAGCAGTACTTC

v_call: TRBV20-1
clone_size: NA
d_call: NA
j_call: TRBJ2-5
cdr3_aa: CSARGDRRGTTQYF
cdr3_nt: TGCAGTGCTAGAGGTGACAGGAGAGGCACGACCCAGTACTTC

v_call: TRBV6-2/TRBV6-3
clone_size: NA
d_call: TRBD1
j_call: TRBJ1-5
cdr3_aa: CASSQTGGIQPQHF
cdr3_nt: TGTGCCAGCAGCCAAACAGGGGGTATTCAGCCCCAGCATTTT

v_call: TRBV27
clone_size: few
d_call: NA
j_call: TRBJ2-7
cdr3_aa: CASSLSGSIVHEQYF
cdr3_nt: TGTGCCAGCAGTTTATCGGGGTCCATCGTCCACGAGCAGTACTTC

v_call: TRBV29-1
clone_size: NA
d_call: NA
j_call: TRBJ2-3
cdr3_aa: CSVVRSADTQYF
cdr3_nt: TGCAGCGTTGTCCGGTCAGCAGATACGCAGTATTTT

v_call: TRBV7-2
clone_size: NA
d_call: NA
j_call: TRBJ1-2
cdr3_aa: CASSPVRGSGYTF
cdr3_nt: TGTGCCAGCAGCCCGGTCAGGGGTAGTGGCTACACCTTC

v_call: TRBV3-1
clone_size: NA
d_call: NA
j_call: TRBJ1-4
cdr3_aa: CASSRDGKEKLFF
cdr3_nt: TGTGCCAGCAGCCGGGACGGGAAAGAAAAACTGTTTTTT

v_call: TRBV6-1
clone_size: NA
d_call: NA
j_call: TRBJ2-7
cdr3_aa: CASSEESGYEQYF
cdr3_nt: TGTGCCAGCAGTGAAGAAAGCGGATACGAGCAGTACTTC

v_call: TRBV7-2
clone_size: NA
d_call: TRBD2
j_call: TRBJ2-1
cdr3_aa: CASSPGLAEHNEQFF
cdr3_nt: TGTGCCAGCAGCCCCGGACTAGCGGAACACAATGAGCAGTTCTTC

v_call: TRBV25-1
clone_size: NA
d_call: NA
j_call: TRBJ2-5
cdr3_aa: CASTVLGKETQYF
cdr3_nt: TGTGCCAGCACGGTCCTGGGTAAAGAGACCCAGTACTTC